These T cell receptor beta chains were read from a single sample in a study of T cells in Graves' hyperthyroidism and ophthalmopathy. A single record per CDR3 protein comes from TCRdb applying MiXCR to the multiplex PCR reads. In the table there are a few hundred thousand distinct CDR3 sequences, around 42% of which are singletons. The source material was peripheral blood or thyroid tissue (not recorded which). The receptor set was obtained from a woman under 30 with Graves' hyperthyroidism. Both conserved end residues are part of each CDR3.

TRBV2 CASKDRGRQYNEQYF
TRBV29-1 CSGLFRVQHF
TRBV6-6 CASSWTSRKETQYF
TRBV2 CASSEVKGTKYGYTF
TRBV5-5 CASSFRDTGVKGYTF
TRBV6-2/TRBV6-3 CASSYDEGSNQPQHF
TRBV7-8 CASSLVPVPGGRGWPYEQYF
TRBV20-1 CSARLGDGYTF
TRBV20-1 CSARVGGRSYEQYF
TRBV20-1 CSASRGLANEKLFF
TRBV4-3 CASSQDHAGASYEQYF
TRBV13 CASSTGLSFGYTF
TRBV2 CASFRGETQYF
TRBV29-1 CSVGPQGRGTDTQYF
TRBV7-9 CASSFQRGAVEQYF
TRBV7-2 CASSLADGRSGANVLTF
TRBV2 CASRPRQGLNTEAFF
TRBV20-1 CSARDDRENTGELFF
TRBV5-1 CASSLEGGPQPQHF
TRBV10-1 CASRETEAFF
TRBV24-1 CATSARAVQETQYF
TRBV3-1 CASSQDGGGPYEQYF
TRBV20-1 CSARVPDRGSHEAFF
TRBV2 CASSEAGRLAVQDTQYF
TRBV7-6 CARQGQPQETQYF
TRBV6-6 CASGRRVGQPQHF
TRBV29-1 CSSWRQGKAAEAFF
TRBV29-1 CSVEDRASGSGYERYF
TRBV7-9 CASSRPGLARDTQYF
TRBV29-1 CSARTSGELQETQYF
TRBV6-6 CASSYLWEMGDTAYEQYF
TRBV6-2/TRBV6-3 CASIPTLAGGIIGATYEQYF
TRBV7-8 CASSSTDRTEAFF
TRBV7-2 CASGHNRGSSETQYF
TRBV9 CASSVATGGPSEAFF
TRBV10-3 CAISESGANSPLHF
TRBV7-3 CASSLLVRDTGELFF
TRBV29-1 CSVGEPANYGYTF
TRBV19 CASSIMPGPGANVLTF
TRBV2 CASSSMVPSEKLFF
TRBV20-1 CSVAGGTAFF
TRBV9 CASSQSGGSGANVLTF
TRBV7-3 CASSDGRAGEQYF
TRBV11-3 CASSAGLAGPSYEQYF
TRBV29-1 CSVEDRTGGNSLEQYF